What follows are 2 T cell receptor beta chains derived from one specimen sequenced in a study of cytomegalovirus exposure and HLA in healthy donors. Primers included in the PCR were 60 Vbeta and 13 Jbeta primers. Using immunoSEQ multiplex PCR, the repertoire was profiled, and TCRdb retains in-frame clones only, with some absent. Here the sample spans 120,000 or so clones, about 80% being singletons. Sequencing was performed on PBMCs. The receptors come from a woman aged 45-65 years in good health and CMV-seropositive.

The chain combines TRBV6-1 with TRBJ2-7; D perhaps matches TRBD2 (7 bases). The CDR3 runs to 17 residues. Germline CDR1 MNHNS, CDR2 SASEGT. Trimming took 4 bases from V and 4 from J, leaving 23 bases between them. The CDR3 sequence is CASSGGGVAGVSYEQYF. In DNA form, the CDR3 reads TGTGCCAGCAGTGGGGGGGGCGTGGCGGGAGTATCTTACGAGCAGTACTTC.

There are a few counts of this clone. The chain uses TRBV21-1 and TRBJ2-7; TRBD2 is the table's D call and was not checked against the DNA. TRBV21-1 is a pseudogene. The CDR3 length is 15 residues. The DNA for the CDR3 is TGTGCCAGCAGCAAAGAGCGGCAGCCCCGCAACGAGCAGTACTTC. Translating gives CASSKERQPRNEQYF.